These T cell receptor beta chains were read from a single sample in a study of cytomegalovirus exposure and HLA in healthy donors. Measured with immunoSEQ multiplex PCR; TCRdb has only the in-frame clones, and not every one. The sample consists of fewer than 120,000 clones, roughly 90% of them appearing once. The sequenced sample was PBMCs. These receptors came from a woman aged 30 to 39 in good health and CMV-seropositive. CDR3s include the opening cysteine and the closing phenylalanine or tryptophan. D genes are given only for firm matches. Size tells how often a clone was seen (once, few, many) or the class of an expanded clone, and some rows leave it out.

size	V	D	J	DNA	CDR3
-	TRBV19	TRBD2	TRBJ2-7	TGTGCCAGTAGTTGGATAGCGGGGGAACCAACCTACGAGCAGTACTTC	CASSWIAGEPTYEQYF
-	TRBV5-1	-	TRBJ2-5	TGCGCCAGCAGCTTGTCGATATGGGCCTCCGGTGGGGAGACCCAGTACTTC	CASSLSIWASGGETQYF
once	TRBV19	-	TRBJ2-5	TGTGCCAGTAGTATAGTAACGCAGGGAAGAGAGACCCAGTACTTC	CASSIVTQGRETQYF
few	TRBV18	-	TRBJ2-1	TGTGCCAGCTCACCAGGGAGGTCCTACAATGAGCAGTTCTTC	CASSPGRSYNEQFF
-	TRBV6-5	-	TRBJ1-6	TGTGCCAGCAGTTACTCGACAGCTAGAAATTCACCCCTCCACTTT	CASSYSTARNSPLHF
-	TRBV19	TRBD2	TRBJ2-1	TGTGCCAGTAGTGAGCTAGCGGGGGGCTACAATGAGCAGTTCTTC	CASSELAGGYNEQFF
-	TRBV6-5	-	TRBJ1-2	TGTGCCAGCAGTCGCGGGACTCCCGAGGGCTACACCTTC	CASSRGTPEGYTF
-	TRBV19	TRBD1	TRBJ1-1	TGTGCCAGTAGGCTTAAACAGGGGCATACTGAAGCTTTCTTT	CASRLKQGHTEAFF
-	TRBV7-9	TRBD1	TRBJ1-5	TGTGCCAGCAGCAGAGGACAGGGGGACAATCAGCCCCAGCATTTT	CASSRGQGDNQPQHF
-	TRBV7-2	TRBD1	TRBJ1-2	TGTGCCAGCAGCTTAATGACAGGGGGCGTAGACGGCTACACCTTC	CASSLMTGGVDGYTF
once	TRBV6-1	-	TRBJ2-7	TGTGCCAGCAGTGAGTTACAGAACGGTCAAGGCGAGCAGTACTTC	CASSELQNGQGEQYF
-	TRBV10-2	-	TRBJ1-1	TGCGCCAGCACCCAGACACGCACTGAAGCTTTCTTT	CASTQTRTEAFF
-	TRBV6-1	-	TRBJ1-5	TGTGCCAGCAGTGAACGCGGGGGGAGGAATCAGCCCCAGCATTTT	CASSERGGRNQPQHF
-	TRBV15	TRBD1	TRBJ2-4	TGTGCCACCAGCAGAGATCGTGGGGACAGGGTGGACAAAAACATTCAGTACTTC	CATSRDRGDRVDKNIQYF
-	TRBV5-4	TRBD2	TRBJ2-2	TGTGCCAGCAGCTCGGGGGGGCTTAACACCGGGGAGCTGTTTTTT	CASSSGGLNTGELFF
-	TRBV30	-	TRBJ2-2	TGTGCCTGGAGTGTACACGACACCGGGGAGCTGTTTTTT	CAWSVHDTGELFF
-	TRBV9	-	TRBJ2-3	TGTGCCAGCAGCGTAGGTCTAGCGCTCACAGATACGCAGTATTTT	CASSVGLALTDTQYF
-	TRBV4-1	-	TRBJ2-2	TGCGCCAGCAGCCGATTGGTCAGTGCGAACACCGGGGAGCTGTTTTTT	CASSRLVSANTGELFF
-	TRBV6-5	TRBD2	TRBJ2-1	TGTGCCAGCAGTTACGGGGCGGGAGCGGGGTACAATGAGCAGTTCTTC	CASSYGAGAGYNEQFF
-	TRBV5-1	TRBD1	TRBJ2-7	TGCGCCAGCAGCCCACAGGGGCACTCCTACGAGCAGTACTTC	CASSPQGHSYEQYF
-	TRBV2	TRBD2	TRBJ2-3	TGTGCCAGCAGTGAAGAGGGGCTAGCGGGGGGGCAAAGGGTTACGCAGTATTTT	CASSEEGLAGGQRVTQYF
-	TRBV7-9	-	TRBJ2-5	TGTGCCAGCAGCCCGGGTGCGGGCGGAGAGACCCAGTACTTC	CASSPGAGGETQYF
few	TRBV2	-	TRBJ1-2	TGTGCCATCATGGGGGCTACCTATGGCTACACCTTC	CAIMGATYGYTF
-	TRBV27	-	TRBJ2-7	TGTGCCAGCAGTTTGTTTGCGGGGTCCTACGAGCAGTACTTC	CASSLFAGSYEQYF
-	TRBV10-1	-	TRBJ1-2	TGCGCCAGCAGTGAGACAGAACGGCTGCACACCTTC	CASSETERLHTF
-	TRBV5-1	-	TRBJ1-2	TGCGCCAGCAGCTGGGTTGGGAGGCCTTCTAACTATGGCTACACCTTC	CASSWVGRPSNYGYTF
few	TRBV11-2	TRBD2	TRBJ2-1	TGTGCCAGCAGCTTAGACCCTAGCGGGGGGGCCCGTGAGCAGTTCTTC	CASSLDPSGGAREQFF
-	TRBV18	-	TRBJ1-1	TGTGCCAGCTCACCTCGGGGGGTTGAAGCTTTCTTT	CASSPRGVEAFF
-	TRBV25-1	-	TRBJ1-1	TGTGCCAGCAGTGTGGGGGCTGTGGCTTTCTTT	CASSVGAVAFF
-	TRBV6-1	-	TRBJ1-1	TGTGCCAGCAGTGTTGGCATCACTGAAGCTTTCTTT	CASSVGITEAFF
-	TRBV11-2	-	TRBJ1-1	TGTGCCAGCAGCTTAGGAGTGGGGAGTACTGAAGCTTTCTTT	CASSLGVGSTEAFF
-	TRBV10-3	TRBD1	TRBJ1-5	TGTGCCATCAGTGAGTCACGGACAGGGGGACAGCCCCAGCATTTT	CAISESRTGGQPQHF